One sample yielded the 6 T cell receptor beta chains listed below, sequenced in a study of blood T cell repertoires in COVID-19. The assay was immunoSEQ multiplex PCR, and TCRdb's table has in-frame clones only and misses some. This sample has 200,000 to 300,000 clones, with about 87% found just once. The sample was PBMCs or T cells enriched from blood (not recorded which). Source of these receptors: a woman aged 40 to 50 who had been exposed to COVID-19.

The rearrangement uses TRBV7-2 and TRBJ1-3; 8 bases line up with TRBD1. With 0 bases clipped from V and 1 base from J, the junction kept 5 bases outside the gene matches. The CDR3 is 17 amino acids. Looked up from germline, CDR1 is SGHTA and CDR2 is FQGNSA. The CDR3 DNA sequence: TGTGCCAGCAGCTTAGCGCACACAGGGGGTTCTGGAAACACCATATATTTT. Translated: CASSLAHTGGSGNTIYF.

The CDR3: CASSQGGTGMRETQYF. DNA of the CDR3: TGTGCCAGCAGCCAAGGGGGGACAGGGATGAGGGAGACCCAGTACTTC. The chain uses TRBV14 and TRBJ2-5, with 9 bases matching TRBD1. The CDR3 runs 16 residues. CDR1 is SGHDN, CDR2 FVKESK, per germline. V lost 1 base, J lost 5 bases, and 8 bases stayed unmatched.

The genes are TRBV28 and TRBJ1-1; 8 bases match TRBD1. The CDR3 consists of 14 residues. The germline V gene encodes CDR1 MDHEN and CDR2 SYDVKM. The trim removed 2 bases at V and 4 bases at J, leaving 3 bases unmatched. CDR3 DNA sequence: TGTGCCAGCAGTTTAAGTACAGGGGGCACTGAAGCTTTCTTT. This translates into CASSLSTGGTEAFF. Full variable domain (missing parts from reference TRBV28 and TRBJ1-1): DVKVTQSSRYLVKRTGEKVFLECVQDMDHENMFWYRQDPGLGLRLIYFSYDVKMKEKGDIPEGYSVSREKKERFSLILESASTNQTSMYLCASSLSTGGTEAFFGQGTRLTVV.

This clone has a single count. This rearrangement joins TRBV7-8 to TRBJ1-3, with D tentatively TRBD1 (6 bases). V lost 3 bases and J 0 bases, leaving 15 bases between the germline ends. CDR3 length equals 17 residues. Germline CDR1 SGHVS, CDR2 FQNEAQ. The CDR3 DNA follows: TGTGCCAGCAGCTTGCCACGACAGGAAGTCTCTGGAAACACCATATATTTT. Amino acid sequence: CASSLPRQEVSGNTIYF.

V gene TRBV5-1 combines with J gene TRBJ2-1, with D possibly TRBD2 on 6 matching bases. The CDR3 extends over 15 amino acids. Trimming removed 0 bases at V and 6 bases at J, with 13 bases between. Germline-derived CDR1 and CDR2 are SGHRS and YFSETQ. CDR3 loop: CASSLAPGGANEQFF. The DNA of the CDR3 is TGCGCCAGCAGCTTGGCCCCCGGCGGGGCCAATGAGCAGTTCTTC.

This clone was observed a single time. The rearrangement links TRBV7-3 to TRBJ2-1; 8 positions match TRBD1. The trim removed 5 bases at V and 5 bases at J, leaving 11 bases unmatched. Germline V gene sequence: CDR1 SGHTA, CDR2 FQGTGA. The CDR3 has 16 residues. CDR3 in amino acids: CASSPVGQGPDNEQFF. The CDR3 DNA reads TGTGCCAGCAGCCCCGTAGGACAGGGTCCCGACAATGAGCAGTTCTTC.